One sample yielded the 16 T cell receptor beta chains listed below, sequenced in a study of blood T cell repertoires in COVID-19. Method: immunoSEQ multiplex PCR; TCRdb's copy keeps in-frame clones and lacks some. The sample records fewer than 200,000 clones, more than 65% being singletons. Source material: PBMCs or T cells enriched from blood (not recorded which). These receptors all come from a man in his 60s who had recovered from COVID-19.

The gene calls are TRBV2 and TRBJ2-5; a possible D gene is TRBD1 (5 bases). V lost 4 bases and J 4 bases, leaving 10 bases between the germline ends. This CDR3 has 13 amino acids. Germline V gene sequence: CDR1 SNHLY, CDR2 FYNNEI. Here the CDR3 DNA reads TGTGCCAGCAGTGGGGGTAGGGGAGAGACCCAGTACTTC. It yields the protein CASSGGRGETQYF.

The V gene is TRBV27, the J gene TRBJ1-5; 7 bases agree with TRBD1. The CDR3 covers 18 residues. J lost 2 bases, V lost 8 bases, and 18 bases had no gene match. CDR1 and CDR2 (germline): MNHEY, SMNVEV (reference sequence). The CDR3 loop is CASCPGAADRFRNQPQHF. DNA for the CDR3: TGTGCCAGCTGCCCGGGCGCGGCGGACAGGTTTCGCAATCAGCCCCAGCATTTT.

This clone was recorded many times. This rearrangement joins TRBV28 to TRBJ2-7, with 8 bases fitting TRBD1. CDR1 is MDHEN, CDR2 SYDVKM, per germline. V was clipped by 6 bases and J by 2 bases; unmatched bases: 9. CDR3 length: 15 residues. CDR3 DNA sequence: TGTGCCAGCAGCTTGATGGCAGGGGGCACCTACGAGCAGTACTTC. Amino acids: CASSLMAGGTYEQYF.

CDR3 loop: CSLKTGTGNTIYF. CDR3 coding DNA: TGCAGCCTTAAAACAGGGACTGGAAACACCATATATTTT. J is TRBJ1-3 and V is TRBV29-1, with D perhaps matching TRBD1 (6 bases). Looked up from germline, CDR1 is SQVTM and CDR2 is ANQGSEA. The germline V and J ends were trimmed by 8 bases and 2 bases, with 13 bases remaining between them. CDR3 size: 13 residues. The full variable domain, completed using reference TRBV29-1 and TRBJ1-3, is SAVISQKPSRDICQRGTSLTIQCQVDSQVTMMFWYRQQPGQSLTLIATANQGSEATYESGFVIDKFPISRPNLTFSTLTVSNMSPEDSSIYLCSLKTGTGNTIYFGEGSWLTVV.

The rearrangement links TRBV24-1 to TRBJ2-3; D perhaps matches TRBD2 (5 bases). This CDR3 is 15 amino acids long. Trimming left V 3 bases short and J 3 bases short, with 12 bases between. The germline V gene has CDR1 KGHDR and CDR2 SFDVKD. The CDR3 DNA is TGTGCCACCAGTGATCCCCTAGCAGAGACAGATACGCAGTATTTT. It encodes CATSDPLAETDTQYF.

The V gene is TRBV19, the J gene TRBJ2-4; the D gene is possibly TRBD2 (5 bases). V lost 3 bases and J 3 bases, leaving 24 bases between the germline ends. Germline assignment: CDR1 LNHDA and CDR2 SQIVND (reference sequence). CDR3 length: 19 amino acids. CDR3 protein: CASSIGLLIPPRVKNIQYF. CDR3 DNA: TGTGCCAGTAGTATTGGACTCCTCATCCCCCCGCGCGTCAAAAACATTCAGTACTTC.

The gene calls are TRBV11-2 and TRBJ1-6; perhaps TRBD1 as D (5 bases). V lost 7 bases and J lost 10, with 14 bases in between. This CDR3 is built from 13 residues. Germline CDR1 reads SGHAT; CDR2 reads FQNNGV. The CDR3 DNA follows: TGTGCCAGCACCTCCCAGCGGGACTCACCCCTCCACTTT. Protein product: CASTSQRDSPLHF.

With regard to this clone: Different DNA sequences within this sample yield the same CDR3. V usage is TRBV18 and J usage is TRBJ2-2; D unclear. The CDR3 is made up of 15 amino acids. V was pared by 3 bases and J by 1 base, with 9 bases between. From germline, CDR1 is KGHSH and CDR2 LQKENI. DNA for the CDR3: TGTGCCAGCTCACCGGTCGCAGAGAACACCGGGGAGCTGTTTTTT. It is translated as CASSPVAENTGELFF.

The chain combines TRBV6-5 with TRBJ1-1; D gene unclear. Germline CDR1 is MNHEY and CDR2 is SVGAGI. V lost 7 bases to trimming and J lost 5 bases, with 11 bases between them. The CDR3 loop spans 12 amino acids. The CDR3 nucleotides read TGTGCCAGCAAAATAAGAGGGACTGAAGCTTTCTTT. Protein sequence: CASKIRGTEAFF.

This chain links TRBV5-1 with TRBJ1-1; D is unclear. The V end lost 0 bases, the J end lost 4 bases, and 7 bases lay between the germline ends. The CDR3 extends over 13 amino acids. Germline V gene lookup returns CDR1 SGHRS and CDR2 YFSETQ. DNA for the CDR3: TGCGCCAGCAGCTTGGGAGGGCCCACTGAAGCTTTCTTT. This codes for CASSLGGPTEAFF.

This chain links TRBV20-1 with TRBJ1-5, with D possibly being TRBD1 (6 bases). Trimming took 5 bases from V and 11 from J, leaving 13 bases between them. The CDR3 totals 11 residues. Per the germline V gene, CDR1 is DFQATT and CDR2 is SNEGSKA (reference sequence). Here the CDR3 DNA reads TGCAGTGCTCGAGGACAGACATCCCAGCATTTT. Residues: CSARGQTSQHF.

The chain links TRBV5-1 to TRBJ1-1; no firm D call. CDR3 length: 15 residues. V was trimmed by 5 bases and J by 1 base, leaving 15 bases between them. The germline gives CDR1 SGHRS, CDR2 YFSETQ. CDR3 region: CASRIALTQNTEAFF. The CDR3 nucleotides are TGCGCCAGCAGAATTGCGCTGACACAGAACACTGAAGCTTTCTTT.

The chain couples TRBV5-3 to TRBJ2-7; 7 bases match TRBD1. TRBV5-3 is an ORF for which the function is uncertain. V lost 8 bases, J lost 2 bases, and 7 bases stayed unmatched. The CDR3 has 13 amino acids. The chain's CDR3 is CARTDRKPYEQYF. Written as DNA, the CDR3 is TGTGCCAGGACGGACAGGAAACCCTACGAGCAGTACTTC.

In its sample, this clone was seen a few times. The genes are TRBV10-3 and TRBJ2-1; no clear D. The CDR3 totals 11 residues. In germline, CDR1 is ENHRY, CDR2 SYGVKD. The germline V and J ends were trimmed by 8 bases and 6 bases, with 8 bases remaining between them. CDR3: CAIEIGNEQFF. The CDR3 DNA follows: TGTGCCATCGAGATCGGCAATGAGCAGTTCTTC.

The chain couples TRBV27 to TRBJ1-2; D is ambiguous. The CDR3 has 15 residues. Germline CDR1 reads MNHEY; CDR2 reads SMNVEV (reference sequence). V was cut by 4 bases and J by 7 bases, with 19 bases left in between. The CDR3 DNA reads TGTGCCAGCAGTTCCCTAAAAAACCTACCTTTTGGCTACACCTTC. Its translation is CASSSLKNLPFGYTF.

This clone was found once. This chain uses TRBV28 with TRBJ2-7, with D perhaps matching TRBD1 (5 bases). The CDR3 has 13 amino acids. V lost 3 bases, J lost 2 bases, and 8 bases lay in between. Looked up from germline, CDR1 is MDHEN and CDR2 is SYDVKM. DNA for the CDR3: TGTGCCAGCAGTTTCAGGGCAGCCTACGAGCAGTACTTC. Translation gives CASSFRAAYEQYF.